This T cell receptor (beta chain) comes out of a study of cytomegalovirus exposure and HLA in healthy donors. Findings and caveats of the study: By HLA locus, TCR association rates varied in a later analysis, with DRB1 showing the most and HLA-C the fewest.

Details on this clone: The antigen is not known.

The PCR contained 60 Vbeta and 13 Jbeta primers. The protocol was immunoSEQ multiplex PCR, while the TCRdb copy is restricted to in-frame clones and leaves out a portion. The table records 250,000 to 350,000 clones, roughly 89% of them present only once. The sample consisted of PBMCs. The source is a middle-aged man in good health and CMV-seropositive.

The CDR3: CASSHGTAVREAFF. As DNA, the CDR3 is TGTGCCAGCAGCCACGGGACAGCCGTGAGGGAAGCTTTCTTT. The gene calls are TRBV7-9 and TRBJ1-1; the match to TRBD1 covers 7 bases. The CDR3 covers 14 residues. Germline CDR1 and CDR2: SEHNR and FQNEAQ (reference sequence). V shed 5 bases and J 8 bases; nucleotides not matched to a gene: 11.